Listed below are T cell receptor beta chains from one sample, sequenced in a study of CD8 T cells in Susac syndrome. One entry per CDR3 protein results from TCRdb running MiXCR on the immunoSEQ multiplex PCR reads. The sample lists more than 200,000 distinct CDR3 sequences, 92% occurring once. The sequencing input was CD8+ T cells from PBMCs. These receptor sequences come from a human donor with multiple sclerosis. Each CDR3 is given with its conserved first and last residue. The order of the fields is D gene, V gene, J gene, clone size, CDR3 protein, CDR3 DNA. The D gene is left open where the match is weak. Rows may omit the clone size; those that give it use once, few, many or a size class.

D gene: -; V gene: TRBV7-9; J gene: TRBJ2-2; clone size: -; CDR3 protein: CASSKANTGELFF; CDR3 DNA: TGTGCCAGCAGCAAAGCAAACACCGGGGAGCTGTTTTTT
D gene: -; V gene: TRBV4-3; J gene: TRBJ2-3; clone size: -; CDR3 protein: CASSQDLIGLANTDTQYF; CDR3 DNA: TGCGCCAGCAGCCAAGATCTCATCGGGCTAGCGAACACAGATACGCAGTATTTT
D gene: TRBD1; V gene: TRBV5-4; J gene: TRBJ2-2; clone size: -; CDR3 protein: CASSSWDRMNTGELFF; CDR3 DNA: TGTGCCAGCAGCTCCTGGGACAGGATGAACACCGGGGAGCTGTTTTTT
D gene: -; V gene: TRBV4-1; J gene: TRBJ2-1; clone size: -; CDR3 protein: CASSQDGDEQFF; CDR3 DNA: TGCGCCAGCAGCCAAGATGGCGATGAGCAGTTCTTC
D gene: TRBD1; V gene: TRBV12-3/TRBV12-4; J gene: TRBJ1-2; clone size: -; CDR3 protein: CASGQGSYGYTF; CDR3 DNA: TGTGCCAGCGGACAGGGATCCTATGGCTACACCTTC
D gene: -; V gene: TRBV27; J gene: TRBJ1-1; clone size: -; CDR3 protein: CASSLFSGRSAEAFF; CDR3 DNA: TGTGCCAGCAGTTTATTCTCGGGCAGATCCGCTGAAGCTTTCTTT
D gene: -; V gene: TRBV12-5; J gene: TRBJ1-1; clone size: -; CDR3 protein: CASGLDRWDRPCCFF; CDR3 DNA: TGTGCTAGTGGTTTGGACCGTTGGGACCGTCCTTGTTGCTTCTTT
D gene: TRBD1; V gene: TRBV9; J gene: TRBJ1-1; clone size: -; CDR3 protein: CASSAGGQGVNTEAFF; CDR3 DNA: TGTGCCAGCAGCGCCGGGGGACAGGGAGTGAACACTGAAGCTTTCTTT
D gene: -; V gene: TRBV20-1; J gene: TRBJ1-1; clone size: -; CDR3 protein: CSASASGRFAFF; CDR3 DNA: TGCAGTGCTAGCGCCTCCGGACGGTTCGCTTTCTTT
D gene: TRBD2; V gene: TRBV6-2/TRBV6-3; J gene: TRBJ2-5; clone size: -; CDR3 protein: CASSYAGGPQETQYF; CDR3 DNA: TGTGCCAGCAGTTACGCGGGGGGTCCACAAGAGACCCAGTACTTC
D gene: -; V gene: TRBV4-1; J gene: TRBJ2-7; clone size: -; CDR3 protein: CASSQDQVEQYF; CDR3 DNA: TGCGCCAGCAGCCAAGATCAGGTGGAGCAGTACTTC
D gene: -; V gene: TRBV24-1; J gene: TRBJ2-4; clone size: -; CDR3 protein: CATSPSLGKNIQYF; CDR3 DNA: TGTGCCACCAGTCCCAGTTTGGGCAAAAACATTCAGTACTTC
D gene: -; V gene: TRBV16; J gene: TRBJ1-1; clone size: -; CDR3 protein: CASSHLGLMNTEAFF; CDR3 DNA: TGTGCCAGCAGCCATCTGGGCCTCATGAACACTGAAGCTTTCTTT
D gene: -; V gene: TRBV9; J gene: TRBJ1-2; clone size: -; CDR3 protein: CASSPRGVEGYGYTF; CDR3 DNA: TGTGCCAGCAGCCCGCGAGGGGTCGAGGGCTATGGCTACACCTTC
D gene: -; V gene: TRBV4-2; J gene: TRBJ2-2; clone size: -; CDR3 protein: CASSQAGSPITGELFF; CDR3 DNA: TGTGCCAGCAGCCAAGCGGGGTCTCCTATCACCGGGGAGCTGTTTTTT
D gene: -; V gene: TRBV30; J gene: TRBJ2-1; clone size: few; CDR3 protein: CAWSVGSNEQFF; CDR3 DNA: TGTGCCTGGAGTGTAGGCTCCAATGAGCAGTTCTTC
D gene: TRBD2; V gene: TRBV19; J gene: TRBJ2-5; clone size: -; CDR3 protein: CASSLTSGGALQETQYF; CDR3 DNA: TGTGCCAGTTCCCTGACTAGCGGGGGGGCCCTTCAAGAGACCCAGTACTTC
D gene: TRBD2; V gene: TRBV12-3/TRBV12-4; J gene: TRBJ2-5; clone size: -; CDR3 protein: CASSTLTSGNTQYF; CDR3 DNA: TGTGCCAGCAGTACCCTGACTAGCGGGAACACCCAGTACTTC